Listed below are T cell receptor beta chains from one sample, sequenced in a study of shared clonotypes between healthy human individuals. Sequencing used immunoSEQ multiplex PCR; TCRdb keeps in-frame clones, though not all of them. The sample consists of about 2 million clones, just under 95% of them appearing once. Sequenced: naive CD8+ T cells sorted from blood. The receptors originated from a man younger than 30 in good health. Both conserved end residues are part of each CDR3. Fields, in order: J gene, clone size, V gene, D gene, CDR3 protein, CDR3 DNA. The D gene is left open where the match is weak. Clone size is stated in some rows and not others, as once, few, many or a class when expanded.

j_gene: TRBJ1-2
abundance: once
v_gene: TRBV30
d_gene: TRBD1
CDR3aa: CAWSLPDRAYGYTF
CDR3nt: TGTGCCTGGAGTCTCCCGGACAGGGCGTATGGCTACACCTTC

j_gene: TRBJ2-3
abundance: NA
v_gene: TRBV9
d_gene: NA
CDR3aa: CASSVTFTDTQYF
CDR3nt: TGTGCCAGCAGCGTAACCTTCACAGATACGCAGTATTTT

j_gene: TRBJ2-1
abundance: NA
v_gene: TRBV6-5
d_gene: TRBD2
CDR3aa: CASSRLAGGVDEQFF
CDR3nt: TGTGCCAGCAGCCGCCTAGCGGGGGGGGTAGATGAGCAGTTCTTC

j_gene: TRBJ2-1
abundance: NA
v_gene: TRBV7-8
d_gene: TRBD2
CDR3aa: CASSSELAGASYNEQFF
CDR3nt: TGTGCCAGCAGCTCTGAGCTAGCGGGAGCATCCTACAATGAGCAGTTCTTC

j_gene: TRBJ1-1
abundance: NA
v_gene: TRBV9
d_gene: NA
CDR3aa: CASSVAGETEAFF
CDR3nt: TGTGCCAGCAGCGTAGCGGGGGAGACTGAAGCTTTCTTT

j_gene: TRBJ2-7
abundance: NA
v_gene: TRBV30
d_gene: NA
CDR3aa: CAWNLDHEQYF
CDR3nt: TGTGCCTGGAACCTCGATCACGAGCAGTACTTC

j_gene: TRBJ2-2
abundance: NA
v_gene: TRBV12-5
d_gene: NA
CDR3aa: CASGFGYPGELFF
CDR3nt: TGTGCTAGTGGTTTCGGGTATCCCGGGGAGCTGTTTTTT

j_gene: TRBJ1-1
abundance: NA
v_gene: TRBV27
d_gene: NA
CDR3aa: CASSLSEGLTEAFF
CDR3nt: TGTGCCAGCAGTTTATCGGAGGGTTTGACTGAAGCTTTCTTT

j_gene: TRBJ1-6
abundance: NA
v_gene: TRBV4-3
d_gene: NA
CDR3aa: CASSPTIPSQGRNSPLHF
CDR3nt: TGCGCCAGCAGCCCTACTATCCCGTCACAGGGCCGAAATTCACCCCTCCACTTT

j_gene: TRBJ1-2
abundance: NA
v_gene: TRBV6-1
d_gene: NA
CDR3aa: CASKLSAGDYGYTF
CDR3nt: TGTGCCAGCAAACTCAGTGCTGGTGACTATGGCTACACCTTC

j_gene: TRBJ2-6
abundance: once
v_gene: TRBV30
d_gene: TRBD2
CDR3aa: CAWAGGSSGANVLTF
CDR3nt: TGTGCCTGGGCCGGGGGGTCCTCTGGGGCCAACGTCCTGACTTTC

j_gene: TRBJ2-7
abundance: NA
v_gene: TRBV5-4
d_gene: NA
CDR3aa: CASSGSYEQYF
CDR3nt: TGTGCCAGCAGCGGCTCCTACGAGCAGTACTTC

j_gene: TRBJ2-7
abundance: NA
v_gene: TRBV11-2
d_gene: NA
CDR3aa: CASSPEGAAYEQYF
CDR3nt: TGTGCCAGCAGCCCGGAGGGGGCGGCCTACGAGCAGTACTTC

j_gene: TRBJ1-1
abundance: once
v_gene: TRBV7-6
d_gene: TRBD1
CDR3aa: CASSTRQGWSAEAFF
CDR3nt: TGTGCCAGCAGCACCCGACAGGGTTGGAGTGCTGAAGCTTTCTTT

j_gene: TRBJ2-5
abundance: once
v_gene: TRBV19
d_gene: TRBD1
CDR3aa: CASSDRGPETQYF
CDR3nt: TGTGCCAGTAGTGACAGGGGACCGGAGACCCAGTACTTC

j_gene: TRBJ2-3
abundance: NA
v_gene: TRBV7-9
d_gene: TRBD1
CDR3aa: CASSSPRDRAEDTQYF
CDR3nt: TGTGCCAGCAGCTCCCCCCGGGACAGGGCTGAAGATACGCAGTATTTT

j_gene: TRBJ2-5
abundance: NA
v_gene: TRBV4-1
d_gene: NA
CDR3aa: CASSQESLGFQETQYF
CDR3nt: TGCGCCAGCAGCCAAGAGTCCTTGGGATTTCAAGAGACCCAGTACTTC

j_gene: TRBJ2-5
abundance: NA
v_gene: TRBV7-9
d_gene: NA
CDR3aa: CASSLVGQETQYF
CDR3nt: TGTGCCAGCAGCTTAGTAGGGCAAGAGACCCAGTACTTC

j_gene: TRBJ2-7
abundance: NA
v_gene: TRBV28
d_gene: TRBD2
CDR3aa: CASSLPPTSGSYEQYF
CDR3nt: TGTGCCAGCAGTTTACCCCCGACTAGCGGCTCCTACGAGCAGTACTTC

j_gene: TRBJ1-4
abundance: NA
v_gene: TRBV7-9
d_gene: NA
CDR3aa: CASSLGSDEKLFF
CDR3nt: TGTGCCAGCAGCTTGGGGTCGGATGAAAAACTGTTTTTT

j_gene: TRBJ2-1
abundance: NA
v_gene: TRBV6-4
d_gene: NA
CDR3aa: CASSGDREVDNEQFF
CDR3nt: TGTGCCAGCAGTGGCGACAGGGAGGTCGACAATGAGCAGTTCTTC

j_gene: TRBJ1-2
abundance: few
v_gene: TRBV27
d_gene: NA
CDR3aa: CASSTGGEGNYGYTF
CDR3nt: TGTGCCAGCAGCACCGGAGGCGAGGGAAACTATGGCTACACCTTC

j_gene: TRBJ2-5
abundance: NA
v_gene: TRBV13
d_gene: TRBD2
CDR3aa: CASSLSPGGQETQYF
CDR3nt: TGTGCCAGCAGCTTAAGTCCGGGAGGGCAAGAGACCCAGTACTTC

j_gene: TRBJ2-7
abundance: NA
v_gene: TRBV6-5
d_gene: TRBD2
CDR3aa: CASSYTTSGSYEQYF
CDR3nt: TGTGCCAGCAGTTACACGACTAGCGGGAGCTACGAGCAGTACTTC

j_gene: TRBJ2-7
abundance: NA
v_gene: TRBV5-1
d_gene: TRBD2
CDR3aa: CASSLTSGSSYEQYF
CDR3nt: TGCGCCAGCAGCCTGACTAGCGGGAGCTCTTACGAGCAGTACTTC

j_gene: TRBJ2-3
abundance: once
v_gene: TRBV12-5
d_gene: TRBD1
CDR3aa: CASGLATGGSTDTQYF
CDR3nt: TGTGCTAGTGGTTTGGCAACAGGGGGAAGTACAGATACGCAGTATTTT

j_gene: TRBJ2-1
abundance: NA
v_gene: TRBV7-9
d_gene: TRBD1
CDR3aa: CASSLRPGTGFNEQFF
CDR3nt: TGTGCCAGCAGCTTAAGGCCCGGGACAGGGTTCAATGAGCAGTTCTTC

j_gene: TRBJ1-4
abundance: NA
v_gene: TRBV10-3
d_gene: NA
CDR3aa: CAISESITVGEKLFF
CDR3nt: TGTGCCATCAGTGAGTCCATCACTGTGGGGGAAAAACTGTTTTTT

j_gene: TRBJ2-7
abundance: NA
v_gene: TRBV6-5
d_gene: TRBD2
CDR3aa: CASSYSGLANYEQYF
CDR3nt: TGTGCCAGCAGTTACTCGGGACTAGCGAACTACGAGCAGTACTTC

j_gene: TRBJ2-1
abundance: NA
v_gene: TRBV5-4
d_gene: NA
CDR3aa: CASSTTNYNEQFF
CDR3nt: TGTGCCAGCAGCACGACAAACTACAATGAGCAGTTCTTC

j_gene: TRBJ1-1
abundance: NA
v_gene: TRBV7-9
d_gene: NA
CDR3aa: CASSLESGLGTEAFF
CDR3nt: TGTGCCAGCAGCTTAGAGAGCGGACTAGGAACTGAAGCTTTCTTT

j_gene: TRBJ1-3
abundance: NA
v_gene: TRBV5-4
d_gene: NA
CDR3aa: CASSFFVGGNSGNTIYF
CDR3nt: TGTGCCAGCAGCTTCTTTGTCGGCGGAAATTCTGGAAACACCATATATTTT

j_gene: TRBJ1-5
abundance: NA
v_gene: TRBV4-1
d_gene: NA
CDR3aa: CASSHVINNQPQHF
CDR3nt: TGCGCCAGCAGCCATGTAATTAACAATCAGCCCCAGCATTTT

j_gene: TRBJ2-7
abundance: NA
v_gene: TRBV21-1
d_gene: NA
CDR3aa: CASSKVEVLQGKTYEQYF
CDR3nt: TGTGCCAGCAGCAAAGTGGAGGTACTACAGGGGAAAACCTACGAGCAGTACTTC

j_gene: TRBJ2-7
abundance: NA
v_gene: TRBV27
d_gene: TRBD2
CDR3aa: CASSLVFGVGGGEQYF
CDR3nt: TGTGCCAGCAGTTTAGTCTTCGGAGTGGGGGGGGGCGAGCAGTACTTC

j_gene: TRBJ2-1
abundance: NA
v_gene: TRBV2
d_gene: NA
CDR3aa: CASSGVSSSYNEQFF
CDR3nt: TGTGCCAGCAGCGGGGTATCAAGCTCCTACAATGAGCAGTTCTTC

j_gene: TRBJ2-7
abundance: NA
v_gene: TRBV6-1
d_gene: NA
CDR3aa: CASEGYEQYF
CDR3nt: TGTGCCAGCGAGGGCTACGAGCAGTACTTC

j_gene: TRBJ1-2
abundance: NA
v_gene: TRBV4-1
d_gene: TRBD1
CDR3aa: CASSQEETGGNNGYTF
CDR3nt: TGCGCCAGCAGCCAAGAAGAGACAGGGGGCAACAATGGCTACACCTTC

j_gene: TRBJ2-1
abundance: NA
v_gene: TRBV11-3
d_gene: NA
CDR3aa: CASSLDRSPYNEQFF
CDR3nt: TGTGCCAGCAGCTTAGACAGGTCCCCCTACAATGAGCAGTTCTTC

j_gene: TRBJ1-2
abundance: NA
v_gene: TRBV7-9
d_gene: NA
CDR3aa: CASSATELNGYTF
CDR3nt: TGTGCCAGCAGCGCGACTGAGCTGAATGGCTACACCTTC

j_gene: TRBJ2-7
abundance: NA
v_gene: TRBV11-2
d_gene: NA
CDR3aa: CASSLVTGLGVSYEQYF
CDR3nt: TGTGCCAGCAGCTTAGTAACAGGGTTGGGGGTCTCCTACGAGCAGTACTTC

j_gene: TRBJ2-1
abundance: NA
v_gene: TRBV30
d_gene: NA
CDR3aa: CAWSGDRNEQFF
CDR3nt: TGTGCCTGGAGTGGGGACCGGAATGAGCAGTTCTTC

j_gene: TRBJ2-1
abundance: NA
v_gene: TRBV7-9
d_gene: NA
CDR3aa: CASSLAGAPNEQFF
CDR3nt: TGTGCCAGCAGCTTAGCGGGGGCCCCCAATGAGCAGTTCTTC

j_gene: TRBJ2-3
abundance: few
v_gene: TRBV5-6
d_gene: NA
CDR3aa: CASSWTSDTQYF
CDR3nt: TGTGCCAGCAGCTGGACCTCAGATACGCAGTATTTT

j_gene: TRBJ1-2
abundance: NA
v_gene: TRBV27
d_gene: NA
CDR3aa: CASAASNYGYTF
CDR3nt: TGTGCCAGCGCAGCCTCTAACTATGGCTACACCTTC